These 29 T cell receptor beta chains share one sample of origin, sequenced in a study of glioma-infiltrating T cells. Using RNA template, CDR3s of TCR alpha and beta were amplified with iRepertoire arm-PCR. TCRdb reprocessed the multiplex PCR reads with MiXCR, giving one entry per CDR3 protein. The profile shows under 130,000 distinct CDR3 sequences, around 29% of them singletons. What was sequenced was glioma tissue, nonneoplastic brain tissue, or PBMCs (not recorded which). These receptors were collected from a human donor with low-grade glioma or glioblastoma, undergoing nonglioma brain surgery, or in good health (not recorded which).

Written as DNA, the CDR3 is TGTGCCAGCAGCATTGGGGGCGGTGAGGCAAATGAGCAGTTCTTC. It is translated as CASSIGGGEANEQFF. The rearrangement joins TRBV7-2 to TRBJ2-1; D possibly corresponds to TRBD1 (6 bases). CDR3 size: 15 residues. Germline CDR1 and CDR2: SGHTA and FQGNSA. V was trimmed by 5 bases and J by 7 bases, leaving 18 bases between them.

The chain is built from TRBV7-3 and TRBJ1-3; unclear D gene. The CDR3 runs 17 residues. Trimming stripped 5 bases from V and 1 base from J, with 18 bases between. Germline V gene sequence: CDR1 SGHTA, CDR2 FQGTGA. The CDR3 loop reads CASSHVTVQASGNTIYF. The CDR3 coding sequence is TGTGCCAGCAGCCACGTGACGGTTCAGGCGTCTGGAAACACCATATATTTT.

This clonotype has just one count. This may arise from a read error, as a much more abundant clone is one base away. The chain links TRBV7-9 to TRBJ1-2; no definite D call. In germline, CDR1 is SEHNR, CDR2 FQNEAQ (reference sequence). V lost 1 base to trimming and J lost 10 bases, with 7 bases between them. This CDR3 has 11 amino acids. Here the CDR3 reads CASSLGVVYTF. The CDR3 DNA reads TGTGCCAGCAGCTTAGGCGTGGTCTACACCTTC.

The chain uses TRBV19 and TRBJ2-3; D not certain. Trimming pared 5 bases from V and 3 bases from J, leaving 9 bases between. There are 13 residues in the CDR3. Germline V gene data show CDR1 as LNHDA and CDR2 as SQIVND (reference sequence). The CDR3, as DNA: TGTGCCAGTAGTGTCCCGGAGACAGATACGCAGTATTTT. This translates into CASSVPETDTQYF.

This rearrangement joins TRBV5-1 to TRBJ2-3; 7 bases line up with TRBD2. V lost 4 bases and J lost 1; bases outside the gene matches: 9. Looked up from germline, CDR1 is SGHRS and CDR2 is YFSETQ. This CDR3 region has 16 residues. CDR3 loop: CASSLLSGEGTDTQYF. CDR3 bases: TGCGCCAGCAGCCTACTAAGCGGGGAGGGCACAGATACGCAGTATTTT.

Worth noting for this clonotype: A much larger clone lies one base from this, so it may be a read error. This sequence joins TRBV15 and TRBJ1-6; tentative D call: TRBD1 (5 bases). This CDR3 contains 15 residues. Germline CDR1 LNHNV, CDR2 YYDKDF (reference sequence). The V end was cut by 3 bases, the J end by 10 bases, with 16 bases between. The CDR3, as DNA: TGTGCCACCAGCAGGTCGACAGTCCTCCGGTCACCCCTCCACTTT. It yields the protein CATSRSTVLRSPLHF.

This chain connects TRBV7-2 to TRBJ1-2; TRBD1 is a possible D gene (5 bases). CDR3 length: 14 amino acids. V gave up 3 bases and J gave up 3 bases, with 11 bases separating them. Germline V lookup: CDR1 SGHTA, CDR2 FQGNSA. The CDR3 region has the DNA TGTGCCAGCAGCTTGCGGGGACTGTACTATGGCTACACCTTC. It translates to CASSLRGLYYGYTF.

This clonotype was seen at least ten times. The chain carries TRBV18 and TRBJ1-1, with D possibly matching TRBD1 (5 bases). CDR1 is KGHSH and CDR2 is LQKENI in the germline V gene. The CDR3 has 16 amino acids. V was cut by 1 base and J by 3 bases, with 15 bases left in between. Here the CDR3 reads CASSPRHDSSDTEAFF. CDR3 sequence (DNA): TGTGCCAGCTCACCACGGCACGACAGCTCAGACACTGAAGCTTTCTTT.

J is TRBJ2-3 and V is TRBV18; 7 positions agree with TRBD2. This CDR3 is built from 14 residues. J lost 4 bases, V lost 4 bases, and 5 bases had no gene match. The germline CDR1 and CDR2 sequences are KGHSH and LQKENI. CDR3 nucleotide sequence: TGTGCCAGCTCACAACTAGCGAGTTCAGATACGCAGTATTTT. Amino acid sequence: CASSQLASSDTQYF.

The V gene is TRBV4-2, the J gene TRBJ1-3; D call uncertain. The V gene's germline CDR1 is LGHNA and CDR2 YNFKEQ. The CDR3 totals 16 residues. Trimming stripped 0 bases from V and 4 bases from J, with 13 bases between. CDR3 in amino acids: CASSQDDPVRGNTIYF. In DNA form, the CDR3 reads TGTGCCAGCAGCCAAGATGACCCGGTTCGAGGAAACACCATATATTTT.

Concerning this clonotype: A clone one base away is much larger, so this may be a read error. No conserved phenylalanine or tryptophan ends this CDR3, so it is likely a read error. This sequence joins TRBV2 and TRBJ1-6, with 7 bases fitting TRBD1. Germline values: CDR1 SNHLY, CDR2 FYNNEI. CDR3 length: 14 amino acids. The trim removed 8 bases at V and 4 bases at J, leaving 5 bases unmatched. The CDR3: CASRDRSYNSPLHS. Here the CDR3 DNA reads TGTGCCAGCCGGGACAGATCTTATAATTCACCCCTCCACTCT.

In this sample, this clonotype turned up a few times. The chain combines TRBV7-2 with TRBJ1-6, with 7 bases aligning to TRBD1. Germline lookup yields CDR1 SGHTA and CDR2 FQGNSA. J lost 6 bases, V lost 5 bases, and 10 bases had no gene match. This CDR3 region has 16 residues. CDR3: CASSLSIGTANSPLHF. In DNA, the CDR3 is TGTGCCAGCAGCCTATCCATCGGGACAGCTAATTCACCCCTCCACTTT.

The sample holds a few counts of this clonotype. Germline is not matched at one junction end, which may reflect a read error. The rearrangement joins TRBV7-7 to TRBJ2-2; D gene ambiguous. Germline V gene sequence: CDR1 SSHAT, CDR2 FNYEAQ (reference sequence). The CDR3 loop spans 14 amino acids. This CDR3 is CASSLRQRPGELFF. CDR3 DNA: TGTGCTAGCAGCTTAAGGCAGAGGCCCGGGGAGCTGTTTTTT.

This clonotype came up many times. This chain uses TRBV4-2 with TRBJ1-1; D not certain. Germline CDR1 LGHNA, CDR2 YNFKEQ. This CDR3 is 18 amino acids long. V was pared by 0 bases and J by 5 bases, with 22 bases between. CDR3 DNA sequence: TGTGCCAGCAGCCAAGATGGAGGGTTTTTTGACGATAGGACTGAAGCTTTCTTT. As protein: CASSQDGGFFDDRTEAFF.

This clonotype was seen repeatedly, ten times or more. The V gene is TRBV27, the J gene TRBJ1-6; TRBD1 aligns across 7 bases. Looked up from germline, CDR1 is MNHEY and CDR2 is SMNVEV (reference sequence). The V and J ends lost 6 bases and 5 bases, in that order; junction bases with no gene match: 4. The CDR3 runs to 14 residues. The CDR3 sequence is CASRDGTDNSPLHF. The CDR3 DNA reads TGTGCCAGCAGGGACGGGACAGATAATTCACCCCTCCACTTT.

The sample holds many counts of this clonotype. V usage is TRBV6-1 and J usage is TRBJ2-1; D gene uncertain. Trimming removed 5 bases at V and 5 bases at J, with 7 bases between. The germline gives CDR1 MNHNS, CDR2 SASEGT. The CDR3 has 12 amino acids. CDR3 DNA: TGTGCCAGCAGTCAAACGCACAATGAGCAGTTCTTC. Its protein product is CASSQTHNEQFF.

To note about this clonotype: It may be a read error: a sequence one base away is much more abundant. The V gene is TRBV2, the J gene TRBJ2-1, with TRBD1 matching 7 bases. Per the germline V gene, CDR1 is SNHLY and CDR2 is FYNNEI. This CDR3 is 16 amino acids long. In nucleotides, the CDR3 is TGTGCCAGCAGCGGGAATACTTTACGAGGGGGCGATGAGAAGTTCTTC. Its translation: CASSGNTLRGGDEKFF.

There are many counts of this clonotype. This chain joins TRBV6-2 or TRBV6-3 and TRBJ2-5, with D maybe TRBD1 (6 bases). Germline lookup yields CDR1 MNHEY and CDR2 SVGEGT. V dropped 2 bases and J dropped 4 bases, with 17 bases sitting between them. CDR3 length equals 16 residues. Here the CDR3 DNA reads TGTGCCAGCAGTTACCAGGGGTTGAGGCTCGGAGAGACCCAGTACTTC. Its protein is CASSYQGLRLGETQYF.

The chain combines TRBV30 with TRBJ1-1; D unclear. Germline V gene sequence: CDR1 GTSNPN, CDR2 SVGIG (reference sequence). Trimming took 4 bases from V and 0 from J, leaving 9 bases between them. There are 13 residues in the CDR3. The CDR3 nucleotides read TGTGCCTGGATACGCTGGATGAACACTGAAGCTTTCTTT. Residues: CAWIRWMNTEAFF.

V gene TRBV10-3 combines with J gene TRBJ1-1; D is possibly TRBD1 (5 bases). The germline V and J ends were trimmed by 7 bases and 1 base, with 10 bases remaining between them. Germline CDR1 ENHRY, CDR2 SYGVKD. The CDR3 spans 13 residues. CDR3 amino acids: CAITNQGNTEAFF. The DNA of the CDR3 is TGTGCCATCACCAACCAGGGGAACACTGAAGCTTTCTTT.

In the case of this clonotype: A much larger clone sits a single nucleotide away, making a read error possible. The chain has TRBV6-1 and TRBJ1-1, with a weak D call TRBD1 (5 bases). This CDR3 is 13 amino acids long. Germline lookup yields CDR1 MNHNS and CDR2 SASEGT. Trimming left V 6 bases short and J 4 bases short, with 12 bases between. CDR3 loop: CASRLGGSTEAFF. In DNA, the CDR3 is TGTGCCAGCAGACTGGGGGGTAGCACTGAAGCTTTCTTT.

This sequence joins TRBV10-3 and TRBJ1-3, with TRBD1 as a possible D gene (5 bases). There are 15 residues in the CDR3. The V end lost 6 bases, the J end lost 7 bases, and 19 bases lay between the germline ends. CDR1 ENHRY and CDR2 SYGVKD come from the germline V gene. The CDR3 loop reads CAISGDPVGENTIYF. CDR3 sequence (DNA): TGTGCCATCAGCGGGGACCCTGTAGGCGAGAACACCATATATTTT.

The chain couples TRBV7-9 to TRBJ2-3; 12 bases map to TRBD2. Looked up from germline, CDR1 is SEHNR and CDR2 is FQNEAQ (reference sequence). With V trimmed by 5 bases and J by 6 bases, 9 bases remained unmatched. CDR3 length equals 16 residues. This CDR3 is CASSPRLAGEGDTQYF. CDR3 bases: TGTGCCAGCAGCCCGCGACTAGCGGGGGAGGGGGATACGCAGTATTTT.

In the case of this clonotype: This may arise from a read error, as a much more abundant clone is one base away. The chain employs TRBV4-1 and TRBJ1-2; D may be TRBD1 (5 bases). V lost 1 base and J 3 bases, leaving 18 bases between the germline ends. Germline V gene lookup returns CDR1 MGHRA and CDR2 YSYEKL. This CDR3 is built from 17 residues. The CDR3 DNA reads as TGCGCCAGCAGCCAAGTGAATGGGCAGGGCGAAGACTATGGCTACACCTTC. Translated, it gives CASSQVNGQGEDYGYTF.

This clonotype was counted ten times or more. The chain combines TRBV12-3 or TRBV12-4 with TRBJ1-2; TRBD1 is a possible D gene (5 bases). V lost 8 bases and J 2 bases, leaving 9 bases between the germline ends. CDR3 size: 12 residues. CDR3 in amino acids: CASSQGNYGYTF. As DNA, the CDR3 is TGTGCCAGCTCGCAGGGCAACTATGGCTACACCTTC.

This clonotype was counted many times. The V gene is TRBV6-2 or TRBV6-3, the J gene TRBJ1-3; D not certain. V lost 0 bases, J lost 2 bases, and 5 bases lay in between. CDR1 MNHEY and CDR2 SVGEGT come from the germline V gene. The length of the CDR3 is 14 residues. The CDR3 loop reads CASSYSYTGNTIYF. CDR3 DNA sequence: TGTGCCAGCAGTTACTCCTACACTGGAAACACCATATATTTT.

The table lists this clonotype with a count of one. A much larger clone differs from this one at a single base, so this may be a read error. The gene calls are TRBV2 and TRBJ1-5; no firm D call. This CDR3 comprises 14 residues. Per the germline V gene, CDR1 is SNHLY and CDR2 is FYNNEI. CDR3 bases: TGTGCCAGCGTCCAGCACGTTAGCAATAAGCCCCAGCATTTT. Its protein is CASVQHVSNKPQHF.

The chain employs TRBV11-2 and TRBJ2-3; 8 nucleotides agree with TRBD2. This CDR3 has 15 residues. Unmatched junction bases numbered 9, after V lost 5 bases and J lost 5 bases. Germline V gene data show CDR1 as SGHAT and CDR2 as FQNNGV. CDR3 loop: CASSPRTSRKDTQYF. The CDR3 bases are TGTGCCAGCAGCCCCAGGACTAGCCGCAAAGATACGCAGTATTTT.

This clonotype was seen a few times. This chain connects TRBV5-1 to TRBJ2-2; D tentatively reads TRBD1 or TRBD2 (5 bases each). Germline CDR1 and CDR2: SGHRS and YFSETQ. The CDR3 length is 15 residues. Trimming left V 0 bases short and J 4 bases short, with 10 bases between. CDR3 DNA: TGCGCCAGCAGCTTGGCCTGGGGGTCCACCGGGGAGCTGTTTTTT. This sequence encodes CASSLAWGSTGELFF.